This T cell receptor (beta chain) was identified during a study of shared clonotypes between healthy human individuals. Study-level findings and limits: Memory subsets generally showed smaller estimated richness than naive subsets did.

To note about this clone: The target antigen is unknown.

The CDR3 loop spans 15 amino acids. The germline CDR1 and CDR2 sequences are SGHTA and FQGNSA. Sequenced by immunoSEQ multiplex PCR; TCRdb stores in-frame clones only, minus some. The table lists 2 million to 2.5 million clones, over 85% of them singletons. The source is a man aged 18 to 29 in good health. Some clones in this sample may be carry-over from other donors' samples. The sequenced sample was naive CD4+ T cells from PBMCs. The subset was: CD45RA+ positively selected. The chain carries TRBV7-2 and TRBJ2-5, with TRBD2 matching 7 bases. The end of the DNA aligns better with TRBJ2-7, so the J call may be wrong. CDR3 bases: TGTGCCAGCAGCCCCTGGGGCGGGCAGCGGGGCGAGCAGTACTTC. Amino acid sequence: CASSPWGGQRGEQYF.